This T cell receptor (beta chain) came from a study of T cells in tumors after PD-1 blockade. Overall study: Some patients also took daily vismodegib 150 mg during anti-PD-1 treatment.

Trimming cost V 5 bases and J 3 bases, with 11 bases left between them. CDR3 length: 14 residues. Germline CDR1 and CDR2: SGHTA and FQGNSA. Using immunoSEQ multiplex PCR, the repertoire was profiled, and TCRdb retains in-frame clones only, with some absent. The table has some 43,000 clones, about 85% seen once; the top ten hold about 4%. Sequencing was performed on PBMCs, taken before anti-PD-1 treatment. This chain links TRBV7-2 with TRBJ1-5; D possibly corresponds to TRBD1 (6 bases). This clonotype was sampled from a human donor with basal cell carcinoma. CDR3 region: CASSPDRTNQPQHF. CDR3 sequence (DNA): TGTGCCAGCAGCCCCGACAGGACCAATCAGCCCCAGCATTTT.